The 30 T cell receptor beta chains given below trace back to one sample, sequenced in a study of T-cell memory formation after mild COVID-19. TCRdb redid the calling of the 5' RACE reads with MiXCR, one entry per CDR3 protein. The sample holds hundreds of thousands of distinct CDR3 sequences, 15% to 20% seen once. The specimen was PBMCs or a T cell subset sorted from them (not recorded which). These TCRs come from an adult woman who had mild COVID-19 (a few samples of this study predate the infection). Cell type and time point are not known.

This clonotype showed up just a few times. The chain has TRBV29-1 and TRBJ2-7, with D hard to call. CDR3 length equals 13 residues. V lost 1 base, J lost 6 bases, and 13 bases lay in between. Per germline, CDR1 SQVTM and CDR2 ANQGSEA. CDR3 bases: TGCAGCGTTGAAGTCTCGCCGTTGGGCGAGCAGTACTTC. Translating it yields CSVEVSPLGEQYF.

This clonotype was detected only a few times. This chain connects TRBV10-2 to TRBJ2-4, with D uncertain. The CDR3 totals 14 residues. Germline V gives CDR1 WSHSY, CDR2 SAAADI. V was trimmed by 2 bases and J by 7 bases, leaving 12 bases between them. The CDR3 loop reads CASSEPPKGNIQYF. In nucleotides, the CDR3 is TGCGCCAGCAGTGAGCCTCCCAAAGGGAACATTCAGTACTTC.

CDR3 nucleotides: TGTGCCAGCACCAGGATGGGGACTGGGGCCAACGTCCTGACTTTC. It codes for CASTRMGTGANVLTF. The genes are TRBV12-3 or TRBV12-4 and TRBJ2-6, with D unresolved. This CDR3 has 15 amino acids. V dropped 7 bases and J dropped 2 bases, with 12 bases sitting between them.

The chain links TRBV6-5 to TRBJ2-3, with 10 positions matching TRBD1. Germline CDR1 MNHEY, CDR2 SVGAGI. J gave up 3 bases and V 6 bases, and 6 bases lay outside the gene matches. The CDR3 consists of 15 residues. CDR3 in amino acids: CASRDRQGATDTQYF. The CDR3 nucleotides read TGTGCCAGCAGAGACCGACAGGGGGCTACAGATACGCAGTATTTT.

The chain couples TRBV7-9 to TRBJ2-7, with no clear D. From germline, CDR1 is SEHNR and CDR2 FQNEAQ (reference sequence). The CDR3 sequence is 13 residues long. Deletions cut 5 bases from V and 6 bases from J, with 14 bases between. The CDR3: CASSTSESAEQYF. DNA for the CDR3: TGTGCCAGCAGCACCTCGGAGTCCGCCGAGCAGTACTTC.

In its sample, this clonotype was seen a few times. The V and J genes are TRBV28 and TRBJ1-2; D unresolved. Trimming removed 7 bases from V and 8 bases from J, with 14 bases in between. This CDR3 has 12 amino acids. Germline CDR1 is MDHEN and CDR2 is SYDVKM. The CDR3 DNA is TGTGCCAGCATTGCCGGGAGCAACGGCTACACCTTC. This gives the protein CASIAGSNGYTF.

This chain uses TRBV29-1 with TRBJ2-2; no firm D call. The CDR3 loop spans 12 amino acids. With 7 bases removed from V and 0 bases from J, the gap between germline ends came to 6 bases. Germline V gives CDR1 SQVTM, CDR2 ANQGSEA. The CDR3 region is CSASPNTGELFF. The CDR3 DNA is TGCAGCGCCTCTCCGAACACCGGGGAGCTGTTTTTT.

V and J are TRBV20-1 and TRBJ2-5, with TRBD1 matching 8 bases. Germline CDR1 and CDR2: DFQATT and SNEGSKA (reference sequence). Unmatched junction bases numbered 11, after V lost 3 bases and J lost 5 bases. The CDR3 loop spans 15 amino acids. CDR3 loop: CSASGRDRRRETQYF. The CDR3 DNA reads as TGCAGTGCTAGTGGTCGGGACAGGAGACGGGAGACCCAGTACTTC.

The V gene is TRBV2, the J gene TRBJ2-3; 9 bases are a match to TRBD1. The CDR3 extends over 16 amino acids. Germline V CDR1 and CDR2: SNHLY, FYNNEI. V dropped 1 base and J dropped 3; count of bases not matched to a gene: 5. The CDR3 sequence is CASSEVTGGLTDTQYF. CDR3 nucleotides: TGTGCCAGCAGTGAAGTGACAGGGGGTCTGACAGATACGCAGTATTTT.

The V gene is TRBV15, the J gene TRBJ2-5; 7 bases line up with TRBD1. J was trimmed by 2 bases and V by 3 bases; bases with no gene match: 6. The CDR3 has 15 residues. The germline CDR1 and CDR2 sequences are LNHNV and YYDKDF (reference sequence). The CDR3 region is CATSSQPGQQETQYF. CDR3 sequence (DNA): TGTGCCACCAGCAGCCAACCGGGACAGCAAGAGACCCAGTACTTC.

The chain employs TRBV7-8 and TRBJ2-1; D perhaps matches TRBD2 (6 bases). The germline V gene has CDR1 SGHVS and CDR2 FQNEAQ. Trimming cost V 3 bases and J 10 bases, with 22 bases left between them. This CDR3 has 16 amino acids. The CDR3 bases are TGTGCCAGCAGCTTCGGGAGTTGGGCCGAGTACGGAGAGCAGTTCTTC. It translates to CASSFGSWAEYGEQFF.

This clonotype came up a few times. The chain couples TRBV9 to TRBJ2-7; a possible D gene is TRBD1 (5 bases). Per germline, CDR1 SGDLS and CDR2 YYNGEE. Deletions cut 0 bases from V and 0 bases from J, with 16 bases between. CDR3 length: 17 residues. CDR3 nucleotide sequence: TGTGCCAGCAGCGTAGCTACTGGCAGGGCAAACTCCTACGAGCAGTACTTC. Encoded protein: CASSVATGRANSYEQYF.

The V gene is TRBV4-2, the J gene TRBJ2-3, with a weak D call TRBD1 (7 bases). The CDR3 is 15 amino acids. V dropped 3 bases and J dropped 5 bases, with 15 bases sitting between them. Germline assignment: CDR1 LGHNA and CDR2 YNFKEQ. Here the CDR3 reads CASSQARGRRDTQYF. CDR3 bases: TGTGCCAGCAGCCAGGCCAGGGGGAGGCGAGATACGCAGTATTTT.

The chain has TRBV2 and TRBJ2-2; D perhaps matches TRBD1 (5 bases). The V end lost 6 bases, the J end lost 7 bases, and 15 bases lay between the germline ends. The CDR3 consists of 14 residues. Germline V gene sequence: CDR1 SNHLY, CDR2 FYNNEI. The CDR3 DNA sequence: TGTGCCAGCAGCGGGCATAAGGGGCACGGGGAGCTGTTTTTT. Translating it yields CASSGHKGHGELFF.

This clonotype was counted a few times. This chain links TRBV11-2 with TRBJ1-1; 10 positions agree with TRBD1. CDR3 length equals 18 residues. V lost 5 bases, J lost 3 bases, and 15 bases stayed unmatched. In germline, CDR1 is SGHAT, CDR2 FQNNGV. The CDR3 DNA follows: TGTGCCAGCAGCCCTCCGGGACAGGGGTTTTTAGGGGACACTGAAGCTTTCTTT. Translated: CASSPPGQGFLGDTEAFF.

This clonotype was counted between two and nine times. The J gene is TRBJ2-5, the V gene TRBV6-6; TRBD2 matches at 7 bases. The CDR3 length is 14 residues. The germline V gene encodes CDR1 MNHNY and CDR2 SVGAGI (reference sequence). Trimming took 0 bases from V and 7 from J; bases not matched to a gene: 5. The DNA of the CDR3 is TGTGCCAGCAGTTACTCAGCGGGGTCGGGGACCCAGTACTTC. Protein product: CASSYSAGSGTQYF.

This clonotype appeared a few times. This sequence joins TRBV18 and TRBJ1-1; D is undetermined. Germline CDR1 reads KGHSH; CDR2 reads LQKENI. This CDR3 region has 11 residues. With 7 bases removed from V and 0 bases from J, the gap between germline ends came to 3 bases. The CDR3 spells CASFVNTEAFF. In DNA, the CDR3 is TGTGCCAGCTTTGTGAACACTGAAGCTTTCTTT.

This clonotype appeared a few times. V is TRBV3-1 and J is TRBJ2-5; D remains unclear. CDR3 length equals 17 residues. The ends were cut back, 0 bases at V and 2 bases at J, with 16 bases in the middle. CDR1 and CDR2 from the germline V gene are LGHDT and YNNKEL (reference sequence). The CDR3 DNA is TGTGCCAGCAGCCAAGATCCCCGGAAACGCCTTCAAGAGACCCAGTACTTC. Protein sequence: CASSQDPRKRLQETQYF.

The chain is built from TRBV5-1 and TRBJ1-2; 7 nucleotides match TRBD1. Germline V CDR1 and CDR2: SGHRS, YFSETQ. This CDR3 comprises 14 residues. The trim removed 0 bases at V and 4 bases at J, leaving 3 bases unmatched. This CDR3 reads CASSLGRDSYGYTF. CDR3 DNA sequence: TGCGCCAGCAGCTTGGGACGGGACAGCTATGGCTACACCTTC.

Only a few counts were recorded for this clonotype. This sequence joins TRBV18 and TRBJ2-7; perhaps TRBD1 as D (6 bases). Germline assignment: CDR1 KGHSH and CDR2 LQKENI. V lost 6 bases, J lost 5 bases, and 11 bases lay in between. The CDR3 covers 12 residues. The CDR3 loop is CASSPDRNEQYF. CDR3 nucleotide sequence: TGTGCCAGCTCCCCCGACAGGAACGAGCAGTACTTC.

V and J are TRBV19 and TRBJ2-5, with TRBD2 matching over 7 bases. CDR1 is LNHDA and CDR2 is SQIVND in the germline V gene (reference sequence). After removal of 6 bases from V and 7 bases from J, the junction contained 11 bases not matched to a gene. The CDR3 covers 14 residues. DNA for the CDR3: TGTGCCAGTAGAGACACTAGCGAGGTCGGGACCCAGTACTTC. It encodes CASRDTSEVGTQYF.

The DNA for the CDR3 is TGCGCCAGCAGCTGTGGACAGGGGTTGAAAGGTAATCAGCCCCAGCATTTT. Encoded protein: CASSCGQGLKGNQPQHF. The rearrangement uses TRBV5-1 and TRBJ1-5; 9 bases fit TRBD1. This CDR3 has 17 residues. CDR1 is SGHRS and CDR2 is YFSETQ in the germline V gene. With V trimmed by 3 bases and J by 4 bases, 11 bases remained unmatched.

This clonotype has more than one count but fewer than ten. CDR3 sequence: CASSSRRQETQYF. The CDR3 DNA sequence: TGTGCCAGCAGTTCCAGACGGCAGGAGACCCAGTACTTC. The chain couples TRBV27 to TRBJ2-5; the D is unclear. Germline V gene sequence: CDR1 MNHEY, CDR2 SMNVEV (reference sequence). CDR3 length equals 13 residues. Trimming cost V 4 bases and J 5 bases, with 11 bases left between them.

The V and J genes are TRBV3-1 and TRBJ2-3; 8 nucleotides agree with TRBD2. This CDR3 has 13 amino acids. Trimming took 4 bases from V and 4 from J; bases not matched to a gene: 1. Germline V gives CDR1 LGHDT, CDR2 YNNKEL (reference sequence). The CDR3 is CASSPLAADTQYF. The DNA for the CDR3 is TGTGCCAGCAGCCCACTAGCGGCAGATACGCAGTATTTT.

This clonotype appeared a few times. The CDR3 sequence is CASSTPLDTQYF. CDR3 nucleotides: TGTGCCAGCAGTACCCCCTTAGATACGCAGTATTTT. The chain is built from TRBV7-2 and TRBJ2-3, with no clear D. In germline, CDR1 is SGHTA, CDR2 FQGNSA. With 6 bases removed from V and 5 bases from J, the gap between germline ends came to 9 bases. This CDR3 is 12 amino acids long.

This clonotype appeared many times. The chain joins TRBV9 to TRBJ2-3; D gene unclear. The germline CDR1 and CDR2 sequences are SGDLS and YYNGEE. The germline V and J ends were trimmed by 0 bases and 2 bases, with 7 bases remaining between them. The CDR3 length is 14 residues. CDR3 sequence (DNA): TGTGCCAGCAGCGTAGGCCAGCTCACAGATACGCAGTATTTT. It encodes CASSVGQLTDTQYF.

For this clonotype: The junction does not match germline at one end; this may be a read error. The rearrangement uses TRBV27 and TRBJ2-3, with 10 bases identical to TRBD1. Germline CDR1 MNHEY, CDR2 SMNVEV (reference sequence). This CDR3 is 17 amino acids long. CDR3 amino acids: CDSSWTGGSLYTDTQYF. CDR3 coding DNA: TGTGACAGCAGTTGGACAGGGGGTTCTCTTTACACAGATACGCAGTATTTT.

The rearrangement uses TRBV7-9 and TRBJ2-3; no firm D call. From germline, CDR1 is SEHNR and CDR2 FQNEAQ (reference sequence). This CDR3 region has 17 residues. Trimming took off 5 bases at V and 1 base at J, with 19 bases between the two ends. Written as DNA, the CDR3 is TGTGCCAGCAGCCCGACGAGGACGATAGGTCGCACAGATACGCAGTATTTT. Protein sequence: CASSPTRTIGRTDTQYF. Variable domain in full (rest from reference TRBV7-9 and TRBJ2-3): DTGVSQNPRHKITKRGQNVTFRCDPISEHNRLYWYRQTLGQGPEFLTYFQNEAQLEKSRLLSDRFSAERPKGSFSTLEIQRTEQGDSAMYLCASSPTRTIGRTDTQYFGPGTRLTVL.

This clonotype was found a few times. The chain carries TRBV7-9 and TRBJ1-1; D uncertain. Trimming cost V 6 bases and J 3 bases, with 11 bases left between them. The CDR3 loop spans 13 amino acids. Germline V lookup: CDR1 SEHNR, CDR2 FQNEAQ (reference sequence). The CDR3 spells CASSPGRDTEAFF. As DNA, the CDR3 is TGTGCCAGCAGTCCTGGTAGAGACACTGAAGCTTTCTTT.

CDR3 DNA sequence: TGCAGTGCTACACATGGCGTTAGCGGGGATCCCTACGAGCAGTACTTC. Amino acids: CSATHGVSGDPYEQYF. This sequence joins TRBV20-1 and TRBJ2-7, with 8 bases aligning to TRBD2. The V gene's germline CDR1 is DFQATT and CDR2 SNEGSKA (reference sequence). V lost 4 bases, J lost 2 bases, and 13 bases stayed unmatched. The CDR3 length is 16 residues.